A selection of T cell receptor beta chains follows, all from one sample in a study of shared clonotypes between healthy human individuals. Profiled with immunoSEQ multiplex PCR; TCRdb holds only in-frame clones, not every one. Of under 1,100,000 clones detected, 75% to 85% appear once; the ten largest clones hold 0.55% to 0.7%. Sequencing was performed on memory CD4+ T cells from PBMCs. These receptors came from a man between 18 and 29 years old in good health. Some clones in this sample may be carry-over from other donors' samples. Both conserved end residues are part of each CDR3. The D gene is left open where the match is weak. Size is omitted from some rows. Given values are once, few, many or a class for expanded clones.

TGCAGCGACCCGGGACAGGGGGCCATTAGGAACGATTTAATCTACGAGCAGTACTTC CSDPGQGAIRNDLIYEQYF TRBJ2-7 TRBV29-1 . TRBD1
TGTGCCAGCAGTTACAGGGGGCTTGTCTATGGCTACACCTTC CASSYRGLVYGYTF TRBJ1-2 TRBV28 . TRBD1
TGTGCCACCAGCACTGGCGGATCCTACGAGCAGTACTTC CATSTGGSYEQYF TRBJ2-7 TRBV15 few .
TGTGCCAGCAGTGAAAAGCGTGGGGGTCGACAGCCCCAGCATTTT CASSEKRGGRQPQHF TRBJ1-5 TRBV2 . .
TGTGCCAGCAGCTTGGCCAGGGCCAGCGCGGGCGGGGAGCTGTTTTTT CASSLARASAGGELFF TRBJ2-2 TRBV5-8 many .
TGTGCCTGGAGACGACCCCCGCGGGATGAAGCTTTCTTT CAWRRPPRDEAFF TRBJ1-1 TRBV30 few .
TGTGCCAGCAGCTTAGCAGGTCTTGCCTACGAGCAGTACTTC CASSLAGLAYEQYF TRBJ2-7 TRBV7-6 . .
TGTGCCAGCAGTGAAGCGTACGGACACAACAATCAGCCCCAGCATTTT CASSEAYGHNNQPQHF TRBJ1-5 TRBV6-1 . .
TGCGCCAGCAGCCAAGATATTACAGGGCGATACGAGCAGTACTTC CASSQDITGRYEQYF TRBJ2-7 TRBV4-1 . .
TGTGCCAGCTCACCCGCAATAATGACTACGGGCAATGAGCAGTTCTTC CASSPAIMTTGNEQFF TRBJ2-1 TRBV18 . .
TGTGCCACCGAGGGGAGGTTTGGTGAAAAACTGTTTTTT CATEGRFGEKLFF TRBJ1-4 TRBV15 few .
TGTGCCAGTAGGGTCAGGTATAGCAATCAGCCCCAGCATTTT CASRVRYSNQPQHF TRBJ1-5 TRBV19 many .
TGTGCCAGCAGCCCCGGACAGGGGGTGGACACTGAAGCTTTCTTT CASSPGQGVDTEAFF TRBJ1-1 TRBV5-4 many TRBD1
TGTGCCAGCTCACCACTTTTTATGGGTGGTGGGGGGAGCTATGGCTACACCTTC CASSPLFMGGGGSYGYTF TRBJ1-2 TRBV18 . .
TGTGCCAGCTCACCGCAAGTCGGACGGATTAATGAAAAACTGTTTTTT CASSPQVGRINEKLFF TRBJ1-4 TRBV18 . .
TGTGCCACGATAACCGGACAGGCGGTGGGGGAGCAGTACTTC CATITGQAVGEQYF TRBJ2-7 TRBV6-1 . TRBD1
TGTGCCAGCGGACGGGAGTGGTGGCCCCAGCATTTT CASGREWWPQHF TRBJ1-5 TRBV27 few .
TGTGCCAGCGGGACTACCCACAATGAGCAGTTCTTC CASGTTHNEQFF TRBJ2-1 TRBV28 once TRBD2
TGCGCCAGCCGACAGGGTCGAGAGACCCAGTACTTC CASRQGRETQYF TRBJ2-5 TRBV5-1 . TRBD1
TGTGCCAGCAGCAACACCAGGAATGGCTATGGCTACACCTTC CASSNTRNGYGYTF TRBJ1-2 TRBV7-2 . .
TGCGCCAGCAACCCTCGGGGCGGGACTTCCTACGAGCAGTACTTC CASNPRGGTSYEQYF TRBJ2-7 TRBV5-1 . .
TGTGCCAGCAGTTCGATTGACAGGAGCTCCTACGAGCAGTACTTC CASSSIDRSSYEQYF TRBJ2-7 TRBV6-6 few .
TGCGCCAGCAGCCCCCAGGGCGCCTACGAGCAGTACTTC CASSPQGAYEQYF TRBJ2-7 TRBV5-1 . .
TGTGCCAGCAGTAGGCAGGGGGGGATTGGGTCCTACGAGCAGTACTTC CASSRQGGIGSYEQYF TRBJ2-7 TRBV2 few .
TGTGCCAGCAGCGTAGGAAGGGGACTAGCGGGAGCCCCAGAGACCCAGTACTTC CASSVGRGLAGAPETQYF TRBJ2-5 TRBV9 . TRBD2